This TCR beta chain was captured by sequencing in a study of human T cells and chemical hapten exposure. Study details: There were weekly diphenylcyclopropenone doses to the scalp for patients throughout the roughly 24-week study.

The study, taken as a whole, reports: TCRs above 1 in 1000 frequency stayed constant with DPC sensitization.

This CDR3 has 18 residues. Germline CDR1 and CDR2: MGHRA and YSYEKL. V was trimmed by 1 base and J by 0 bases, leaving 18 bases between them. In its sample, this clonotype was seen a few times. Its cognate antigen is unknown. The sample's time point: patch test 2, 6 weeks after DPC sensitization. The treatment here: therapeutic diphenylcyclopropenone sensitization with weekly scalp DPC. TCRdb analysed the RACE reads with MiXCR anew, one entry per CDR3 protein. The table lists approximately 110,000 distinct CDR3 sequences, more than 7% of them singletons, with about 3.1% in the top ten. The material sequenced was whole blood, taken in connection with sensitization to the hapten diphenylcyclopropenone (DPC). This sequence joins TRBV4-1 and TRBJ1-1; weak D call: TRBD1 (5 bases). This sequence originates from a woman aged 40 to 50 with alopecia areata. Some clones in this sample may be carry-over from other donors' samples. Written as DNA, the CDR3 is TGCGCCAGCAGCCAAGTCACTGGGTACAGGACCATGAACACTGAAGCTTTCTTT. Its protein is CASSQVTGYRTMNTEAFF.